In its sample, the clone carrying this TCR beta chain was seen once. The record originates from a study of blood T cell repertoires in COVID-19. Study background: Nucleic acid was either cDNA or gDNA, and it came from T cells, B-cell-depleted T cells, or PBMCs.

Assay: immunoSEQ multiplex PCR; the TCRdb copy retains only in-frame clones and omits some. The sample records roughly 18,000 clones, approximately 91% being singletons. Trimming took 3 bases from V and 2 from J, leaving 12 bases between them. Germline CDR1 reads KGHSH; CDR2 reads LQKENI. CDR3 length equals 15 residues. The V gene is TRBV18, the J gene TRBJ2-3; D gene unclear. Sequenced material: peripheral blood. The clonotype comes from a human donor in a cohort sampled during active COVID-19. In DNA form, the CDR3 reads TGTGCCAGCTCACCGATCCCTATTTTCACAGATACGCAGTATTTT. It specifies CASSPIPIFTDTQYF.